The 23 T cell receptor beta chains given below trace back to one sample, sequenced in a study of cytomegalovirus exposure and HLA in healthy donors. The method was immunoSEQ multiplex PCR; TCRdb's version includes in-frame clones alone and lacks a portion of them. The sample contains over 75,000 clones, roughly 88% of which appear only once. Sequenced: PBMCs. The receptors were sampled from a man aged 30 to 39 in good health and CMV-seronegative.

The gene calls are TRBV27 and TRBJ1-1; D remains ambiguous. This CDR3 is built from 15 residues. Trimming took 6 bases from V and 0 from J, leaving 14 bases between them. In germline, CDR1 is MNHEY, CDR2 SMNVEV (reference sequence). CDR3 nucleotide sequence: TGTGCCAGCAGGGAGGCAGGCCGCATGAACACTGAAGCTTTCTTT. Its translation: CASREAGRMNTEAFF.

The chain has TRBV2 and TRBJ1-5, with TRBD1 matching over 8 bases. The CDR3 extends over 15 amino acids. The V and J ends lost 6 bases and 2 bases, in that order; junction bases with no gene match: 6. CDR1 and CDR2 from the germline V gene are SNHLY and FYNNEI. Here the CDR3 reads CASSAPGQGNQPQHF. DNA of the CDR3: TGTGCCAGCAGCGCCCCGGGACAGGGCAATCAGCCCCAGCATTTT.

This chain links TRBV6-1 with TRBJ2-3, with 10 bases fitting TRBD2. CDR1 is MNHNS and CDR2 is SASEGT in the germline V gene. The length of the CDR3 is 15 residues. V lost 7 bases to trimming and J lost 8 bases; unmatched junction nucleotides: 12. The CDR3 here is CASTEWTSGSGTQYF. In DNA form, the CDR3 reads TGTGCCAGCACCGAGTGGACTAGCGGTTCGGGTACGCAGTATTTT.

J is TRBJ2-2 and V is TRBV29-1; TRBD1 aligns across 7 bases. This CDR3 region has 14 residues. V was pared by 0 bases and J by 6 bases, with 4 bases of the junction left unmatched. The V gene's germline CDR1 is SQVTM and CDR2 ANQGSEA. CDR3 amino acids: CSVEETTGAGELFF. The CDR3 nucleotides read TGCAGCGTTGAAGAGACAACAGGGGCCGGGGAGCTGTTTTTT.

The genes are TRBV19 and TRBJ1-5; TRBD1 matches 10 bases. This CDR3 spans 14 amino acids. With V trimmed by 10 bases and J by 6 bases, 9 bases remained unmatched. Looked up from germline, CDR1 is LNHDA and CDR2 is SQIVND (reference sequence). This CDR3 reads CATQTGGFRQPQHF. CDR3 nucleotides: TGTGCCACCCAGACAGGGGGCTTTCGTCAGCCCCAGCATTTT.

The chain is built from TRBV7-8 and TRBJ2-5, with D possibly TRBD2 on 5 matching bases. Trimming shortened V by 8 bases and J by 5 bases, and 12 bases separated the two germline ends. The CDR3 sequence is 12 residues long. CDR1 is SGHVS, CDR2 FQNEAQ, per germline. CDR3 DNA sequence: TGTGCCAGCCGGCGGGTCCGGGAGACCCAGTACTTC. Amino acid sequence: CASRRVRETQYF.

The chain combines TRBV28 with TRBJ1-4, with 10 bases identical to TRBD1. This CDR3 contains 15 residues. Unmatched junction bases numbered 9, after V lost 7 bases and J lost 7 bases. From germline, CDR1 is MDHEN and CDR2 SYDVKM. CDR3 DNA sequence: TGTGCCAGCATGGGGACAGGGGTTAATGGTGAAAAACTGTTTTTT. It encodes CASMGTGVNGEKLFF.

V gene TRBV29-1 combines with J gene TRBJ1-3; TRBD1 agrees at 8 bases. Losses at the gene ends were 4 bases for V and 9 bases for J; bases not matched to a gene: 8. The CDR3 consists of 13 residues. CDR1 and CDR2 from the germline V gene are SQVTM and ANQGSEA. DNA for the CDR3: TGCAGCGTTGTGACAGGGGCCGGGGGCACCATATATTTT. Protein product: CSVVTGAGGTIYF.

The rearrangement links TRBV5-4 to TRBJ1-1; 7 bases map to TRBD1. Germline CDR1 and CDR2: SGHNT and YYREEE (reference sequence). V lost 4 bases to trimming and J lost 5 bases; unmatched junction nucleotides: 8. The CDR3 runs 14 residues. CDR3 sequence: CASSPPDRETEAFF. The CDR3 region has the DNA TGTGCCAGCAGCCCTCCCGACAGGGAGACTGAAGCTTTCTTT.

The chain combines TRBV28 with TRBJ1-3; maybe TRBD1 (6 bases). Germline-derived CDR1 and CDR2 are MDHEN and SYDVKM. Trimming left V 3 bases short and J 0 bases short, with 9 bases between. The CDR3 is 15 residues long. CDR3 protein: CASSFIRGSGNTIYF. The CDR3 DNA follows: TGTGCCAGCAGTTTTATCAGGGGCTCTGGAAACACCATATATTTT.

This chain joins TRBV25-1 and TRBJ2-3; maybe TRBD2 (6 bases). Germline V gene data show CDR1 as MGHDK and CDR2 as SYGVNS. The CDR3 runs to 15 residues. Trimming removed 1 base at V and 4 bases at J, with 12 bases between. Here the CDR3 DNA reads TGTGCCAGCAGTGAATTTGGGGGAGGTTCAGATACGCAGTATTTT. Encoded protein: CASSEFGGGSDTQYF.

The rearrangement joins TRBV28 to TRBJ1-5, with a weak D call TRBD1 (5 bases). There are 17 residues in the CDR3. Germline V CDR1 and CDR2: MDHEN, SYDVKM. V was trimmed by 7 bases and J by 1 base, leaving 20 bases between them. CDR3: CASKDGGLAGSNQPQHF. For the CDR3, the DNA is TGTGCCAGCAAGGATGGAGGGTTGGCAGGGAGCAATCAGCCCCAGCATTTT.

The J gene is TRBJ2-7, the V gene TRBV4-1; 7 nucleotides align to TRBD2. CDR1 is MGHRA and CDR2 is YSYEKL in the germline V gene. After removal of 0 bases from V and 1 base from J, the junction contained 3 bases not matched to a gene. CDR3 length equals 15 residues. Written as DNA, the CDR3 is TGCGCCAGCAGCCAAGAAGAAGCGGGGTCCTACGAGCAGTACTTC. The encoded protein is CASSQEEAGSYEQYF.

V gene TRBV12-5 combines with J gene TRBJ1-1; D gene uncertain. This CDR3 spans 14 amino acids. The germline V gene has CDR1 LGHNT and CDR2 FRNRAP. V lost 4 bases, J lost 6 bases, and 15 bases lay in between. The CDR3 sequence is CASGSTRNEAEAFF. Here the CDR3 DNA reads TGTGCTAGTGGTTCCACCCGCAACGAGGCTGAAGCTTTCTTT.

The rearrangement uses TRBV6-5 and TRBJ2-1, with D possibly TRBD2 on 5 matching bases. CDR3 length: 15 amino acids. Germline V gives CDR1 MNHEY, CDR2 SVGAGI. V lost 4 bases and J 3 bases, leaving 13 bases between the germline ends. This CDR3 is CASSSRGPVYNEQFF. CDR3 coding DNA: TGTGCCAGCAGTTCTCGAGGGCCGGTCTACAATGAGCAGTTCTTC.

The chain joins TRBV6-1 to TRBJ1-1; perhaps TRBD1 as D (5 bases). This CDR3 has 15 amino acids. V shed 3 bases and J shed 5 bases, with 16 bases lying between them. CDR1 MNHNS and CDR2 SASEGT come from the germline V gene. CDR3 loop: CASSDKPGRGTEAFF. CDR3 nucleotide sequence: TGTGCCAGCAGTGACAAACCTGGGCGGGGGACTGAAGCTTTCTTT.

The chain couples TRBV2 to TRBJ2-5, with unresolved D. V was shortened by 8 bases and J by 5 bases, with 12 bases between the two germline ends. This CDR3 spans 12 amino acids. Germline V gene lookup returns CDR1 SNHLY and CDR2 FYNNEI. CDR3 DNA: TGTGCCAGCGAAAGAGTACGGGAGACCCAGTACTTC. Its protein product is CASERVRETQYF.

This clone has only one observation. This chain uses TRBV29-1 with TRBJ2-7, with D hard to call. Germline values: CDR1 SQVTM, CDR2 ANQGSEA. V shed 1 base and J shed 0 bases, with 10 bases lying between them. The CDR3 consists of 14 residues. In nucleotides, the CDR3 is TGCAGCGTTGAAGTTACCACAAGCTCCTACGAGCAGTACTTC. Protein sequence: CSVEVTTSSYEQYF.

The chain couples TRBV5-1 to TRBJ1-1, with D tentatively TRBD1 (6 bases). V lost 1 base and J lost 1, with 11 bases in between. The CDR3 length is 15 residues. In germline, CDR1 is SGHRS, CDR2 YFSETQ. The CDR3 loop reads CASSLQGRENTEAFF. Written as DNA, the CDR3 is TGCGCCAGCAGCTTGCAGGGGAGGGAGAACACTGAAGCTTTCTTT.

The J gene is TRBJ2-3, the V gene TRBV5-1, with 7 bases lining up with TRBD1. The trim removed 6 bases at V and 9 bases at J, leaving 4 bases unmatched. CDR3 size: 11 residues. Germline V gene lookup returns CDR1 SGHRS and CDR2 YFSETQ. Here the CDR3 DNA reads TGCGCCAGCAAGGGGGACAGAACGCAGTATTTT. Its protein is CASKGDRTQYF.

The chain is built from TRBV5-1 and TRBJ2-3; the match to TRBD2 covers 7 bases. This CDR3 has 16 residues. V dropped 6 bases and J dropped 0; count of bases not matched to a gene: 10. Germline lookup yields CDR1 SGHRS and CDR2 YFSETQ. Here the CDR3 DNA reads TGCGCCAGCATACCGGGGGGTAGTACTAGCACAGATACGCAGTATTTT. This encodes CASIPGGSTSTDTQYF.

This chain uses TRBV19 with TRBJ2-3, with unresolved D. The CDR3 totals 14 residues. Germline CDR1 and CDR2: LNHDA and SQIVND (reference sequence). With 4 bases removed from V and 0 bases from J, the gap between germline ends came to 8 bases. CDR3 region: CASSTSPSTDTQYF. CDR3 bases: TGTGCCAGTAGTACTAGTCCCAGCACAGATACGCAGTATTTT.

The V gene is TRBV11-2, the J gene TRBJ1-1, with D perhaps matching TRBD1 (5 bases). Germline CDR1 is SGHAT and CDR2 is FQNNGV. The CDR3 covers 14 residues. The V end was cut by 2 bases, the J end by 4 bases, with 11 bases between. The CDR3 nucleotides are TGTGCCAGCAGCTTAAGACAGTTCCCCACTGAAGCTTTCTTT. This codes for CASSLRQFPTEAFF.